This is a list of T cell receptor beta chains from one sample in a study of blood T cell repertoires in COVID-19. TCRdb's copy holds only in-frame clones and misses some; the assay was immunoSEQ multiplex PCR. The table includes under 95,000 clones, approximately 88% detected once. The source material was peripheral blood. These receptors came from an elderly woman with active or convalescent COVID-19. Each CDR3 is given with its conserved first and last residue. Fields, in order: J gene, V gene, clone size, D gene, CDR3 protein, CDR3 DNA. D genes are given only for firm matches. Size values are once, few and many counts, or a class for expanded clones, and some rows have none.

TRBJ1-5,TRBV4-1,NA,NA,CASSPVGVGNQPQHF,TGCGCCAGCAGCCCCGTCGGGGTGGGCAATCAGCCCCAGCATTTT
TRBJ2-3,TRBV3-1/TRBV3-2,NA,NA,CASSQNLASTDTQYF,TGTGCCAGCAGCCAAAATCTAGCAAGCACAGATACGCAGTATTTT
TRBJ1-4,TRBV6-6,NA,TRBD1,CASSYGQGNEKLFF,TGTGCCAGCAGTTACGGACAGGGTAATGAAAAACTGTTTTTT
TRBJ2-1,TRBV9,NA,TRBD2,CASSVTSTTSGTYNEQFF,TGTGCCAGCAGCGTAACATCCACGACTAGCGGAACCTACAATGAGCAGTTCTTC
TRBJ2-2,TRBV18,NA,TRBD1,CASSLDRGITGELFF,TGTGCCAGCTCTCTGGACAGGGGGATCACCGGGGAGCTGTTTTTT
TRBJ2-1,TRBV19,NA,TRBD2,CASKDQPGLAGVEQFF,TGTGCCAGTAAAGACCAACCGGGACTAGCGGGAGTCGAGCAGTTCTTC
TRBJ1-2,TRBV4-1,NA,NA,CASSLNNGYTF,TGCGCCAGCAGCCTTAACAATGGCTACACCTTC
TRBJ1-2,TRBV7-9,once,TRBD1,CASSLAGTGGNGYTF,TGTGCCAGCAGCTTAGCAGGGACAGGGGGAAACGGCTACACCTTC
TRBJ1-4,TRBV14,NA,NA,CASSHRLAEKLFF,TGTGCCAGCAGCCACCGTTTGGCTGAAAAACTGTTTTTT
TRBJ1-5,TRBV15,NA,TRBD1,CATSLTGPQPQHF,TGTGCCACCAGTCTGACAGGGCCCCAGCCCCAGCATTTT
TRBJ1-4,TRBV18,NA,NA,CASSPAEATNEKLFF,TGTGCCAGCTCCCCGGCGGAAGCAACTAATGAAAAACTGTTTTTT
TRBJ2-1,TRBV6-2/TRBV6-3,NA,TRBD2,CASSSGTSGNEQFF,TGTGCCAGCAGTTCTGGGACTAGCGGGAATGAGCAGTTCTTC
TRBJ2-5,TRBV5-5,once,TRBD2,CASSAGGAQETQYF,TGTGCCAGCAGCGCGGGGGGGGCACAAGAGACCCAGTACTTC
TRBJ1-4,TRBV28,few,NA,CASSPTPRGMNAKLFF,TGTGCCAGCAGCCCAACCCCACGGGGAATGAACGCAAAACTGTTTTTT
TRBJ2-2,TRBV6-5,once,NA,CASSYQLARTPGELFF,TGTGCCAGCAGTTACCAGCTAGCTAGGACTCCCGGGGAGCTGTTTTTT
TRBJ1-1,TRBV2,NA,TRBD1,CASSEVGTGGIGNTEAFF,TGTGCCAGCAGTGAAGTTGGGACAGGGGGCATAGGAAACACTGAAGCTTTCTTT
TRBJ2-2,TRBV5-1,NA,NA,CASSLDIGSNTGELFF,TGCGCCAGCAGCTTGGATATCGGTTCGAACACCGGGGAGCTGTTTTTT
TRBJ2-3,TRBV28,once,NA,CASSLSLPRRTDTQYF,TGTGCCAGCAGTTTAAGTTTACCGCGGCGCACAGATACGCAGTATTTT
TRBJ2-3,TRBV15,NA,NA,CATSRDGISSVTDTQYF,TGTGCCACCAGCAGAGACGGGATTTCTAGCGTCACAGATACGCAGTATTTT
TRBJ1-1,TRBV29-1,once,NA,CSVEAQRGTEAFF,TGCAGCGTTGAGGCACAGCGGGGGACTGAAGCTTTCTTT
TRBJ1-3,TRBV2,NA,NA,CASELGGGGNTIYF,TGTGCCAGTGAATTAGGAGGTGGTGGAAACACCATATATTTT
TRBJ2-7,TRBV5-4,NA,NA,CASSSDSVLSSYEQYF,TGTGCCAGCAGCTCAGACAGCGTTTTAAGCTCCTACGAGCAGTACTTC
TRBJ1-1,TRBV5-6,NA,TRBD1,CASSFDRGGEAFF,TGTGCCAGCAGCTTCGACAGGGGGGGAGAAGCTTTCTTT
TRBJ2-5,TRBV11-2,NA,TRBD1,CASSPTGTGLGETQYF,TGTGCCAGCAGCCCTACAGGGACAGGGTTAGGAGAGACCCAGTACTTC
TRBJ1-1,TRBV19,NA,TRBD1,CASSPRTGTNTEAFF,TGTGCCAGTAGTCCACGGACAGGTACGAACACTGAAGCTTTCTTT